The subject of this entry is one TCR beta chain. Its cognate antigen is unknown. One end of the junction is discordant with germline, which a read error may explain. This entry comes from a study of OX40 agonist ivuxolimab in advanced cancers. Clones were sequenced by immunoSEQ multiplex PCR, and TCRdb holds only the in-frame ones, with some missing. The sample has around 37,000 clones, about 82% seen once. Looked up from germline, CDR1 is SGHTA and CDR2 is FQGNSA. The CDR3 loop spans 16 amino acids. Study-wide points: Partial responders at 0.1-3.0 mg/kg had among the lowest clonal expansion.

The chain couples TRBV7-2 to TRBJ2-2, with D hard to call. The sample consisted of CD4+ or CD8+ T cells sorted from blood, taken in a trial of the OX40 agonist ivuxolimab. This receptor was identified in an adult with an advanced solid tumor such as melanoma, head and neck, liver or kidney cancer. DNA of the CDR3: TGTGCCAACAGCTTAGCAGGATCCGTGTCGTCCGGGGAGCTGTTTTTT. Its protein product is CANSLAGSVSSGELFF.